This TCR beta chain is drawn from a study of T cell changes during pregnancy in multiple sclerosis. Assay: immunoSEQ multiplex PCR; the TCRdb copy retains only in-frame clones and omits some. The table includes tens of thousands of clones, around 90% detected once. V lost 10 bases, J lost 3 bases, and 14 bases stayed unmatched. The CDR3 has 16 amino acids. Per germline, CDR1 MNHEY and CDR2 SMNVEV (reference sequence). This receptor was identified in a female donor in good health, enrolled as a control in a pregnancy study. The chain couples TRBV27 to TRBJ1-1, with 10 bases matching TRBD1. Sequencing was performed on peripheral blood, taken in the first trimester of pregnancy. The CDR3 loop reads CATQVRQGAVDTEAFF. The CDR3 DNA sequence: TGTGCCACCCAAGTCCGACAGGGGGCGGTGGACACTGAAGCTTTCTTT.